The present T cell receptor beta chain was sequenced within a study of T cells in Graves' hyperthyroidism and ophthalmopathy. The CDR3 loop spans 14 amino acids. The V gene's germline CDR1 is SGHTA and CDR2 FQGNSA. V lost 1 base to trimming and J lost 6 bases; unmatched junction nucleotides: 2. Only a few counts were recorded for this clonotype. On the basis of clinical symptoms, serum thyroxine and TRAb, thyroid ultrasound and orbital computed tomography, diagnoses were made. Researchers amplified the TCR beta CDR3 regions from RNA transcripts. First-round RT-PCR with HTBI primers amplified the TCR CDR3 region. TCRdb fed the multiplex PCR reads into MiXCR, producing one record per CDR3 protein. The table shows roughly 700,000 distinct CDR3 sequences, with 13% to 15% occurring only once.

The TCR originated in a woman between 18 and 29 years old with Graves' hyperthyroidism. The chain combines TRBV7-2 with TRBJ2-1, with TRBD2 matching 8 bases. The sequenced material came from blood. The CDR3 nucleotides are TGTGCCAGCAGCTTAGTTGGGACTAGCAATGAGCAGTTCTTC. As protein: CASSLVGTSNEQFF. The full variable domain, completed using reference TRBV7-2 and TRBJ2-1, is GAGVSQSPSNKVTEKGKDVELRCDPISGHTALYWYRQSLGQGLEFLIYFQGNSAPDKSGLPSDRFSAERTGGSVSTLTIQRTQQEDSAVYLCASSLVGTSNEQFFGPGTRLTVL.